The 16 T cell receptor beta chains presented below share a single source sample, sequenced in a study of HIV-infected patients and healthy controls. cDNA was made from about 480 ng RNA using alpha and beta constant primers. Separate chain-specific third strand synthesis with multiplexing indices produced the alpha and beta libraries. In TCRdb, the 5' RACE reads were re-called with MiXCR into one record per CDR3 protein. The data show about 15,000 distinct CDR3 sequences, 7% seen once. No cell fractionation was done, so the repertoire covers all unsorted peripheral blood T cells. Sample: blood. The receptors were sampled from an adult in good health.

By sample fraction, this clonotype is medium-sized. This chain links TRBV7-2 with TRBJ2-1; D call uncertain. CDR1 and CDR2 (germline): SGHTA, FQGNSA. This CDR3 comprises 12 residues. V was clipped by 1 base and J by 15 bases, with 13 bases between them. The CDR3 spells CASSLVVLGLFF. The CDR3 nucleotides read TGTGCCAGCAGCTTAGTGGTCCTCGGTCTGTTCTTC. Drawing the rest from reference TRBV7-2 and TRBJ2-1, the complete variable domain is GAGVSQSPSNKVTEKGKDVELRCDPISGHTALYWYRQSLGQGLEFLIYFQGNSAPDKSGLPSDRFSAERTGGSVSTLTIQRTQQEDSAVYLCASSLVVLGLFFGPGTRLTVL.

The chain combines TRBV20-1 with TRBJ2-1; 7 bases line up with TRBD1. V gave up 3 bases and J gave up 5 bases; unmatched junction bases: 7. Germline V gene lookup returns CDR1 DFQATT and CDR2 SNEGSKA (reference sequence). CDR3 length equals 14 residues. CDR3 residues: CSASDRVIHNEQFF. The DNA of the CDR3 is TGCAGTGCTAGCGACAGGGTAATCCACAATGAGCAGTTCTTC.

By share of the sample, this clonotype is medium-sized. The CDR3 sequence is CASRHRGSYQETQYF. The CDR3 nucleotides are TGTGCCAGCAGACACCGGGGGTCATACCAAGAGACCCAGTACTTC. V gene TRBV27 combines with J gene TRBJ2-5; possibly TRBD2 for D (6 bases). Trimming left V 6 bases short and J 0 bases short, with 14 bases between. The CDR3 contains 15 residues. CDR1 MNHEY and CDR2 SMNVEV come from the germline V gene (reference sequence).

The table lists this clonotype with many counts. This chain connects TRBV6-2 or TRBV6-3 to TRBJ2-7; no reliable D call. Germline assignment: CDR1 MNHEY and CDR2 SVGEGT. This CDR3 region has 13 residues. Deletions cut 4 bases from V and 2 bases from J, with 9 bases between. CDR3 DNA sequence: TGTGCCAGCAGTTTGGATGAAACCTACGAGCAGTACTTC. Translation gives CASSLDETYEQYF.

The sample holds many counts of this clonotype. The chain is built from TRBV5-1 and TRBJ2-1, with a possible D match to TRBD2 (6 bases). CDR3 length: 14 residues. Deletions cut 3 bases from V and 4 bases from J, with 11 bases between. Germline V lookup: CDR1 SGHRS, CDR2 YFSETQ. CDR3 protein: CASSSEGFYNEQFF. DNA of the CDR3: TGCGCCAGCAGCTCGGAGGGATTTTACAATGAGCAGTTCTTC. Supplemented by reference TRBV5-1 and TRBJ2-1, the full variable domain reads KAGVTQTPRYLIKTRGQQVTLSCSPISGHRSVSWYQQTPGQGLQFLFEYFSETQRNKGNFPGRFSGRQFSNSRSEMNVSTLELGDSALYLCASSSEGFYNEQFFGPGTRLTVL.

This clonotype was found many times. The J gene is TRBJ2-3, the V gene TRBV4-2; tentatively, D is TRBD1 (6 bases). Trimming removed 1 base from V and 0 bases from J, with 8 bases in between. Per germline, CDR1 LGHNA and CDR2 YNFKEQ. The CDR3 extends over 15 amino acids. The CDR3 loop is CASSQGTESTDTQYF. CDR3 sequence (DNA): TGTGCCAGCAGCCAAGGGACAGAAAGCACAGATACGCAGTATTTT.

V usage is TRBV12-3 or TRBV12-4 and J usage is TRBJ2-7; possibly TRBD1 for D (6 bases). Trimming took off 9 bases at V and 5 bases at J, with 17 bases between the two ends. This CDR3 comprises 13 residues. This CDR3 is CARCPFRGNEQYF. The CDR3 DNA follows: TGTGCCAGATGTCCCTTCAGGGGCAACGAGCAGTACTTC.

This clonotype was detected many times. This chain connects TRBV11-2 to TRBJ1-6, with unresolved D. CDR1 and CDR2 from the germline V gene are SGHAT and FQNNGV. The germline V and J ends were trimmed by 5 bases and 7 bases, with 12 bases remaining between them. The CDR3 is made up of 14 amino acids. Here the CDR3 DNA reads TGTGCCAGCAGCGCAACACGGTTAAATTCACCCCTCCACTTT. Amino acid sequence: CASSATRLNSPLHF.

The CDR3 reads CASRLGGGAANEQFF. In DNA, the CDR3 is TGTGCCAGCAGACTCGGCGGGGGGGCCGCCAATGAGCAGTTCTTC. The rearrangement links TRBV2 to TRBJ2-1; 9 bases agree with TRBD2. This CDR3 comprises 15 residues. Per germline, CDR1 SNHLY and CDR2 FYNNEI. V lost 6 bases and J lost 6; bases outside the gene matches: 9.

This clonotype is labeled as medium-sized (0.01 to 0.1%). This chain connects TRBV20-1 to TRBJ1-1, with 12 bases that match TRBD1. The germline V gene has CDR1 DFQATT and CDR2 SNEGSKA (reference sequence). The trim removed 0 bases at V and 5 bases at J, leaving 4 bases unmatched. This CDR3 is 15 amino acids long. The CDR3 protein is CSARDGDRGQTEAFF. As DNA, the CDR3 is TGCAGTGCTAGAGATGGGGACAGGGGGCAGACTGAAGCTTTCTTT.

This clonotype has a count of ten or more. The chain has TRBV12-3 or TRBV12-4 and TRBJ1-6; D unresolved. Trimming cost V 4 bases and J 3 bases, with 7 bases left between them. The CDR3 is made up of 14 amino acids. CDR3 DNA: TGTGCCAGCAGTTGGACGGGCTATAATTCACCCCTCCACTTT. Residues: CASSWTGYNSPLHF.

This clonotype has just one count. Being one base from a much bigger clone, this may be a read error. The chain uses TRBV5-4 and TRBJ2-5, with D possibly matching TRBD2 (6 bases). The CDR3 runs to 14 residues. Germline CDR1 is SGHNT and CDR2 is YYREEE (reference sequence). The CDR3 sequence is CASSTGTFQETHYF. The CDR3 region has the DNA TGTGCCAGCAGCACCGGGACTTTTCAAGAGACCCATTACTTC.

This chain uses TRBV20-1 with TRBJ2-5; maybe TRBD2 (5 bases). Germline V gene data show CDR1 as DFQATT and CDR2 as SNEGSKA (reference sequence). The germline V and J ends were trimmed by 5 bases and 7 bases, with 8 bases remaining between them. This CDR3 spans 10 amino acids. CDR3 region: CSALGVTQYF. In nucleotides, the CDR3 is TGCAGTGCTCTCGGGGTGACCCAGTACTTC.

The chain is built from TRBV20-1 and TRBJ1-1, with a tentative D call TRBD1 (6 bases). Germline V gene lookup returns CDR1 DFQATT and CDR2 SNEGSKA (reference sequence). V was trimmed by 6 bases and J by 2 bases, leaving 13 bases between them. The CDR3 consists of 13 residues. CDR3 protein: CSAETGRNTEAFF. DNA of the CDR3: TGCAGTGCCGAGACAGGTAGAAACACTGAAGCTTTCTTT.

This clonotype was counted ten times or more. The junction shows a germline mismatch at one end, possibly a read error. The genes are TRBV11-1 and TRBJ1-2; TRBD1 aligns across 7 bases. CDR1 SGHAT and CDR2 FQDESV come from the germline V gene (reference sequence). CDR3 size: 16 residues. CDR3 sequence reads: CASSLSPTSSPGQPFF. CDR3 DNA sequence: TGTGCCAGCAGCCTATCCCCTACTTCGAGCCCGGGACAGCCCTTCTTC.

This clonotype was counted ten times or more. The chain carries TRBV24-1 and TRBJ1-2; possible D gene TRBD1, 5 bases. The germline V gene encodes CDR1 KGHDR and CDR2 SFDVKD. CDR3 length: 13 amino acids. V lost 3 bases and J lost 7, with 11 bases in between. The CDR3 nucleotides read TGTGCCACCAGTGATGGGACTACCTTTGGCTACACCTTC. It translates to CATSDGTTFGYTF.